Listed below are T cell receptor beta chains from one sample, sequenced in a study of T-cell reconstitution after alpha-beta-depleted transplantation in children. MiXCR, run by TCRdb on the PCR reads, gives a single entry per CDR3 protein. The sample has approximately 1,000,000 distinct CDR3 sequences; about 30% are singletons. The sequencing here drew on PBMCs, mostly from graft donor cells, taken 360 days after TCRalphabeta/CD19-depleted stem cell transplant. All receptors derive from a boy in the first two years of life who had a stem cell transplant for SCID, so the T cells may come from the graft donor. Each CDR3 is given with its conserved first and last residue.

TRBJ2-3 | 15 | TRBV7-2 | CASSLWTGLEDTQYF
TRBJ1-4 | 15 | TRBV7-2 | CASSLNVRGSEKLFF
TRBJ1-1 | 16 | TRBV19 | CASSIGDGGINTEAFF
TRBJ1-1 | 14 | TRBV5-1 | CASSLPGQGVEAFF
TRBJ1-1 | 15 | TRBV4-2 | CASSQDLEGSAEAFF
TRBJ1-6 | 14 | TRBV7-9 | CATAMSSYNSPLHF
TRBJ2-1 | 15 | TRBV6-2/TRBV6-3 | CASRPSGASYNEQFF
TRBJ1-1 | 13 | TRBV7-2 | CASSFQGVTEAFF
TRBJ2-5 | 17 | TRBV5-1 | CASSPRLAGAYQETQYF
TRBJ2-6 | 17 | TRBV12-3/TRBV12-4 | CASSLRAGGLGANVLTF
TRBJ2-5 | 19 | TRBV4-3 | CASSQDAFGSLGVQETQYF